The 29 T cell receptor beta chains presented below share a single source sample, sequenced in a study of STAT3 mutations in large granular lymphocyte leukemia. These receptors have no identified antigens. TCRdb keeps only in-frame clones here, not all; method: immunoSEQ multiplex PCR. This sample has about 42,000 clones, with 80% to 90% found just once. Study outcomes and limitations: Every T-LGLL patient had at least one immunodominant TCRbeta clonotype.

Sequenced input: PBMCs. These receptors came from a human donor with T large granular lymphocyte leukemia. Some clones in this sample may be carry-over from other donors' samples.

This sequence joins TRBV7-9 and TRBJ1-3, with D unclear. V lost 4 bases to trimming and J lost 2 bases, with 15 bases between them. The length of the CDR3 is 16 residues. CDR1 is SEHNR, CDR2 FQNEAQ, per germline (reference sequence). The CDR3 DNA is TGTGCCAGCAGCTCTCGGACGGCCCTGCCTGGAAACACCATATATTTT. Translation gives CASSSRTALPGNTIYF.

The V gene is TRBV28, the J gene TRBJ2-5; 9 bases agree with TRBD1. There are 14 residues in the CDR3. Germline V gene lookup returns CDR1 MDHEN and CDR2 SYDVKM. V dropped 8 bases and J dropped 2; count of bases not matched to a gene: 6. The CDR3 DNA reads TGTGCCAGCGTGACAGGGGGAAAACAAGAGACCCAGTACTTC. Translating gives CASVTGGKQETQYF.

V usage is TRBV29-1 and J usage is TRBJ1-5; D is uncertain. V was pared by 7 bases and J by 3 bases, with 13 bases between. The CDR3 runs to 13 residues. Germline V gene sequence: CDR1 SQVTM, CDR2 ANQGSEA. In DNA, the CDR3 is TGCAGCGCCGCTCTGGGTTCCAATCAGCCCCAGCATTTT. Protein product: CSAALGSNQPQHF. Based on the CDR3 plus reference TRBV29-1 and TRBJ1-5, the full variable domain is SAVISQKPSRDICQRGTSLTIQCQVDSQVTMMFWYRQQPGQSLTLIATANQGSEATYESGFVIDKFPISRPNLTFSTLTVSNMSPEDSSIYLCSAALGSNQPQHFGDGTRLSIL.

This clone was detected only a few times. V and J are TRBV2 and TRBJ1-5; D not certain. This CDR3 spans 15 amino acids. In germline, CDR1 is SNHLY, CDR2 FYNNEI. V was clipped by 3 bases and J by 2 bases, with 11 bases between them. The CDR3 DNA follows: TGTGCCAGCAGTGAGGAGGGAGAAGGCAATCAGCCCCAGCATTTT. Amino acids: CASSEEGEGNQPQHF.

The chain couples TRBV28 to TRBJ1-2, with a tentative D call TRBD1 (5 bases). The length of the CDR3 is 13 residues. Germline V gene data show CDR1 as MDHEN and CDR2 as SYDVKM. Trimming pared 2 bases from V and 8 bases from J, leaving 12 bases between. The CDR3, as DNA: TGTGCCAGCAGTTTAGCAGGGTCGTTCGGCTACACCTTC. Protein: CASSLAGSFGYTF.

The chain joins TRBV29-1 to TRBJ2-2, with D perhaps matching TRBD2 (5 bases). From germline, CDR1 is SQVTM and CDR2 ANQGSEA. This CDR3 contains 11 residues. Trimming shortened V by 7 bases and J by 7 bases, and 10 bases separated the two germline ends. CDR3 sequence: CSGEGNGELFF. DNA for the CDR3: TGCAGCGGTGAGGGAAACGGGGAGCTGTTTTTT.

The CDR3 sequence is CASSVAGGTGELFF. CDR3 coding DNA: TGTGCCAGCAGTGTAGCGGGGGGGACCGGGGAGCTGTTTTTT. The chain couples TRBV25-1 to TRBJ2-2, with TRBD2 matching 11 bases. J was trimmed by 5 bases and V by 4 bases; bases with no gene match: 0. Germline assignment: CDR1 MGHDK and CDR2 SYGVNS. CDR3 size: 14 residues.

The chain employs TRBV28 and TRBJ1-3, with a tentative D call TRBD1 (5 bases). Germline CDR1 and CDR2: MDHEN and SYDVKM. V was cut by 3 bases and J by 0 bases, with 9 bases left in between. CDR3 size: 15 residues. CDR3 nucleotides: TGTGCCAGCAGTTTGATGGGGACCTCTGGAAACACCATATATTTT. The encoded protein is CASSLMGTSGNTIYF.

V gene TRBV6-5 combines with J gene TRBJ1-6, with 8 bases fitting TRBD1. CDR1 is MNHEY, CDR2 SVGAGI, per germline. The J segment lost 7 bases and the V segment lost 4 bases, leaving 3 bases of the junction unmatched. This CDR3 comprises 14 residues. CDR3 in amino acids: CASSSGQGNSPLHF. The CDR3, as DNA: TGTGCCAGCAGTTCCGGACAGGGAAATTCACCCCTCCACTTT.

The chain couples TRBV28 to TRBJ1-1, with a weak D call TRBD1 (5 bases). This CDR3 has 15 residues. Trimming left V 3 bases short and J 4 bases short, with 15 bases between. Germline-derived CDR1 and CDR2 are MDHEN and SYDVKM. CDR3 amino acids: CASSFASGGATEAFF. The DNA of the CDR3 is TGTGCCAGCAGTTTTGCCTCGGGAGGGGCCACTGAAGCTTTCTTT.

The rearrangement joins TRBV29-1 to TRBJ2-3; tentatively, D is TRBD2 (6 bases). V shed 4 bases and J shed 0 bases, with 11 bases lying between them. The CDR3 covers 14 residues. Per the germline V gene, CDR1 is SQVTM and CDR2 is ANQGSEA. CDR3 sequence reads: CSVVEGTSTDTQYF. The CDR3 DNA is TGCAGCGTTGTCGAAGGGACTAGCACAGATACGCAGTATTTT.

The genes are TRBV5-1 and TRBJ2-1; 12 positions agree with TRBD2. Germline lookup yields CDR1 SGHRS and CDR2 YFSETQ. The CDR3 is 19 residues long. V shed 1 base, J shed 8 bases, and the junction held 16 bases outside the gene matches. CDR3 sequence reads: CASSLSGLAGGLIVDEQFF. CDR3 coding DNA: TGCGCCAGCAGCTTGAGCGGGCTAGCGGGGGGGCTAATCGTTGATGAGCAGTTCTTC.

J is TRBJ1-1 and V is TRBV7-2, with unresolved D. With 5 bases removed from V and 0 bases from J, the gap between germline ends came to 1 base. Germline CDR1 and CDR2: SGHTA and FQGNSA. The CDR3 extends over 11 amino acids. In nucleotides, the CDR3 is TGTGCCAGCAGCATGAACACTGAAGCTTTCTTT. Encoded protein: CASSMNTEAFF. Filled out from reference TRBV7-2 and TRBJ1-1, the complete variable domain reads GAGVSQSPSNKVTEKGKDVELRCDPISGHTALYWYRQSLGQGLEFLIYFQGNSAPDKSGLPSDRFSAERTGGSVSTLTIQRTQQEDSAVYLCASSMNTEAFFGQGTRLTVV.

The DNA of the CDR3 is TGTGCCAGCAGCACCGGACCTTACCTCTACTTC. Protein sequence: CASSTGPYLYF. V gene TRBV11-2 combines with J gene TRBJ2-5; D not resolved. With 5 bases removed from V and 14 bases from J, the gap between germline ends came to 15 bases. Germline-derived CDR1 and CDR2 are SGHAT and FQNNGV. This CDR3 has 11 residues.

This clone was recorded a few times. The V and J genes are TRBV7-6 and TRBJ2-7; 9 bases align to TRBD2. The CDR3 sequence is 15 residues long. CDR1 and CDR2 from the germline V gene are SGHVS and FNYEAQ. V lost 1 base and J lost 1; bases outside the gene matches: 2. The CDR3 sequence: CASSLGSGGSYEQYF. Written as DNA, the CDR3 is TGTGCCAGCAGCTTAGGTAGCGGGGGTTCCTACGAGCAGTACTTC.

The V gene is TRBV5-1, the J gene TRBJ2-3; D uncertain. The CDR3 is 15 residues long. V lost 2 bases and J 5 bases, leaving 15 bases between the germline ends. Germline CDR1 SGHRS, CDR2 YFSETQ. For the CDR3, the DNA is TGCGCCAGCAGCTTTACTGGACGGATGATAGATACGCAGTATTTT. Protein sequence: CASSFTGRMIDTQYF. The complete variable domain, with remaining parts taken from reference TRBV5-1 and TRBJ2-3, reads KAGVTQTPRYLIKTRGQQVTLSCSPISGHRSVSWYQQTPGQGLQFLFEYFSETQRNKGNFPGRFSGRQFSNSRSEMNVSTLELGDSALYLCASSFTGRMIDTQYFGPGTRLTVL.

This clone was seen a single time. The chain carries TRBV5-1 and TRBJ2-3; 10 nucleotides line up with TRBD2. The ends lost 4 bases at V and 2 bases at J; junction bases unmatched: 4. The V gene's germline CDR1 is SGHRS and CDR2 YFSETQ. This CDR3 contains 15 residues. The DNA of the CDR3 is TGCGCCAGCAGCATACTAGCGGGGAACACAGATACGCAGTATTTT. Residues: CASSILAGNTDTQYF. Drawing the rest from reference TRBV5-1 and TRBJ2-3, the complete variable domain is KAGVTQTPRYLIKTRGQQVTLSCSPISGHRSVSWYQQTPGQGLQFLFEYFSETQRNKGNFPGRFSGRQFSNSRSEMNVSTLELGDSALYLCASSILAGNTDTQYFGPGTRLTVL.

The chain has TRBV5-8 and TRBJ2-1; 13 nucleotides line up with TRBD2. The CDR3 runs to 17 residues. Germline trimming cut 2 bases from V and 1 base from J; bases unmatched to any gene: 3. From germline, CDR1 is SGHTS and CDR2 YDEGEE. The CDR3 sequence is CASSLPGLAGSYNEQFF. CDR3 bases: TGTGCCAGCAGCTTACCGGGACTAGCGGGGTCCTACAATGAGCAGTTCTTC.

V usage is TRBV6-1 and J usage is TRBJ2-7; 11 bases fit TRBD1. The J segment lost 6 bases and the V segment lost 3 bases, leaving 7 bases of the junction unmatched. The germline V gene has CDR1 MNHNS and CDR2 SASEGT. This CDR3 contains 15 residues. This CDR3 is CASSEGQGVLIEQYF. The CDR3 region has the DNA TGTGCCAGCAGTGAGGGACAGGGGGTTTTGATCGAGCAGTACTTC.

The gene calls are TRBV5-4 and TRBJ2-2; D uncertain. Germline V gene lookup returns CDR1 SGHNT and CDR2 YYREEE (reference sequence). Trimming pared 0 bases from V and 4 bases from J, leaving 10 bases between. The CDR3 contains 15 residues. In nucleotides, the CDR3 is TGTGCCAGCAGCTTGGTTTCCTTGGGCACCGGGGAGCTGTTTTTT. It is translated as CASSLVSLGTGELFF. The whole variable domain, remainder taken from reference TRBV5-4 and TRBJ2-2, is ETGVTQSPTHLIKTRGQQVTLRCSSQSGHNTVSWYQQALGQGPQFIFQYYREEENGRGNFPPRFSGLQFPNYSSELNVNALELDDSALYLCASSLVSLGTGELFFGEGSRLTVL.

This chain connects TRBV6-5 to TRBJ2-1; weak D call: TRBD1 (5 bases). CDR1 MNHEY and CDR2 SVGAGI come from the germline V gene. The length of the CDR3 is 13 residues. Trimming removed 2 bases from V and 9 bases from J, with 11 bases in between. CDR3 amino acids: CASSYRQGGEQFF. In DNA form, the CDR3 reads TGTGCCAGCAGTTACAGGCAGGGTGGTGAGCAGTTCTTC.

This sequence joins TRBV5-1 and TRBJ2-7, with D unclear. This CDR3 contains 11 residues. V gave up 4 bases and J gave up 4 bases, with 6 bases separating them. Germline V gene lookup returns CDR1 SGHRS and CDR2 YFSETQ. The CDR3 DNA follows: TGCGCCAGCAGCGATGGATACGAGCAGTACTTC. As protein: CASSDGYEQYF.

This chain links TRBV6-6 with TRBJ1-3; D gene ambiguous. There are 14 residues in the CDR3. Germline loops: CDR1 MNHNY, CDR2 SVGAGI (reference sequence). Trimming shortened V by 2 bases and J by 2 bases, and 7 bases separated the two germline ends. In DNA, the CDR3 is TGTGCCAGCAGTTACAGGGATGCTGGAAACACCATATATTTT. It specifies CASSYRDAGNTIYF.

The V and J genes are TRBV18 and TRBJ1-2; no clear D gene. The V end was cut by 3 bases, the J end by 8 bases, with 19 bases between. CDR3 length equals 15 residues. Per germline, CDR1 KGHSH and CDR2 LQKENI. This CDR3 is CASSPSLPWELGYTF. CDR3 coding DNA: TGTGCCAGCTCACCCTCGCTGCCGTGGGAGCTGGGCTACACCTTC.

The rearrangement uses TRBV13 and TRBJ2-1, with TRBD1 identical over 10 bases. Trimming removed 5 bases from V and 4 bases from J; junction bases left unmatched: 17. This CDR3 has 19 amino acids. Germline CDR1 is PRHDT and CDR2 is FYEKMQ (reference sequence). This chain's CDR3 is CASSRALRTGGFSYNEQFF. In nucleotides, the CDR3 is TGTGCCAGCAGCAGGGCCCTCAGGACAGGGGGTTTTTCTTACAATGAGCAGTTCTTC.

This rearrangement joins TRBV13 to TRBJ1-6; D is undetermined. Germline CDR1 and CDR2: PRHDT and FYEKMQ (reference sequence). V lost 0 bases, J lost 4 bases, and 4 bases lay in between. The CDR3 is 14 residues long. The DNA for the CDR3 is TGTGCCAGCAGCTTAGGCCGTTATAATTCACCCCTCCACTTT. Its protein is CASSLGRYNSPLHF.

The rearrangement links TRBV30 to TRBJ2-2; D gene ambiguous. V lost 2 bases and J 6 bases, leaving 7 bases between the germline ends. Germline CDR1 is GTSNPN and CDR2 is SVGIG (reference sequence). The length of the CDR3 is 12 residues. The CDR3 loop is CAWSMGSGELFF. CDR3 nucleotides: TGTGCCTGGAGTATGGGGTCCGGGGAGCTGTTTTTT.

V usage is TRBV2 and J usage is TRBJ2-2, with TRBD2 identical over 13 bases. The CDR3 covers 15 residues. Germline lookup yields CDR1 SNHLY and CDR2 FYNNEI. Unmatched junction bases numbered 3, after V lost 5 bases and J lost 6 bases. The CDR3 DNA is TGTGCCAGCAGTTGGGGGACTAGCGGGGCCGGGGAGCTGTTTTTT. Its translation is CASSWGTSGAGELFF.

The gene calls are TRBV2 and TRBJ1-6; D unclear. V lost 4 bases, J lost 14 bases, and 18 bases lay in between. CDR3 length: 14 amino acids. Germline CDR1 is SNHLY and CDR2 is FYNNEI. Here the CDR3 reads CASSGPGSIGTLHF. Here the CDR3 DNA reads TGTGCCAGCAGTGGCCCTGGGTCGATAGGGACCCTCCACTTT.